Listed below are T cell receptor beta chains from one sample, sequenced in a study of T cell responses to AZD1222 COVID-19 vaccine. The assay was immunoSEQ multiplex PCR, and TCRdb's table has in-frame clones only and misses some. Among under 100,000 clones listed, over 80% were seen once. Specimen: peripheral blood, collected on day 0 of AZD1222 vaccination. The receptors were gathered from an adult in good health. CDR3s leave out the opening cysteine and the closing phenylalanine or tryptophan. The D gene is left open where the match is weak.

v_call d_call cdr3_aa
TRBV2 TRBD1 ASSLRDSRTDTQY
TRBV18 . ASSPRSQNNSPLH
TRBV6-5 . ASSPKVREQY
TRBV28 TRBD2 ASSLAGLGGNEQF
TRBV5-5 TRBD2 ASSPRLAPNTGELF
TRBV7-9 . ASSFRPGTKRGQPQH
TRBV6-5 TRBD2 ASSRTSGSWYEQY
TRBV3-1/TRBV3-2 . ASSQEGITQY
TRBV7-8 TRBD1 ASSLGTADTQY
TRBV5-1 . ASSLVAGEQPQH
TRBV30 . AWTVERNYGYT
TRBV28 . ASKTVSIAKNIQY